This T cell receptor (beta chain) was documented in a study of T cell changes during pregnancy in multiple sclerosis. Method: immunoSEQ multiplex PCR; TCRdb's copy keeps in-frame clones and lacks some. This sample carries approximately 100,000 clones, about 91% of them seen once, and the ten largest clones take approximately 3.4%. This clone was observed a handful of times. Germline assignment: CDR1 SGHAT and CDR2 FQNNGV. V lost 1 base, J lost 4 bases, and 4 bases stayed unmatched. This CDR3 contains 16 residues. The TCR originated in a female donor with multiple sclerosis, enrolled in a pregnancy study. The chain couples TRBV11-2 to TRBJ2-1, with 10 bases lining up with TRBD2. The specimen was peripheral blood, collected in the second trimester of pregnancy. CDR3 nucleotides: TGTGCCAGCAGCTTAGGTTCTAGCGGGAGATACAATGAGCAGTTCTTC. It is translated as CASSLGSSGRYNEQFF.